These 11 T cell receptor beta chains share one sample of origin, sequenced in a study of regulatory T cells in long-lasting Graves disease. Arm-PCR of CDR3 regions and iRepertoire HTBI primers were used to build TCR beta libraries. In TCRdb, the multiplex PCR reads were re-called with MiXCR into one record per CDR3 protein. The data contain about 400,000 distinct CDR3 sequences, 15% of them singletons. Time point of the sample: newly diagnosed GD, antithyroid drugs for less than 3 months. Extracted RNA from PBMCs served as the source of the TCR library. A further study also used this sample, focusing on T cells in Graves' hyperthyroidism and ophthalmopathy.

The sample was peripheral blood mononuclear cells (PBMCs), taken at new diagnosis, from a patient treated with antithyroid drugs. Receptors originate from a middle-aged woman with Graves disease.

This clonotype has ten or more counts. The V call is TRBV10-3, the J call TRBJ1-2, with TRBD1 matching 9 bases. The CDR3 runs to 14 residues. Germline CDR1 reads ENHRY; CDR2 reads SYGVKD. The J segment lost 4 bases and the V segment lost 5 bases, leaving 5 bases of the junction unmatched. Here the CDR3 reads CAISMDRGSYGYTF. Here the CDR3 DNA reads TGTGCCATCAGTATGGACAGGGGCAGCTATGGCTACACCTTC.

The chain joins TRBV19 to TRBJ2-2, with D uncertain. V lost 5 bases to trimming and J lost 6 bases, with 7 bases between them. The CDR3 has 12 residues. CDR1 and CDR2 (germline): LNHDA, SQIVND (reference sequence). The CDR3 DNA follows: TGTGCCAGTAGTCCGTACCCCGGGGAGCTGTTTTTT. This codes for CASSPYPGELFF.

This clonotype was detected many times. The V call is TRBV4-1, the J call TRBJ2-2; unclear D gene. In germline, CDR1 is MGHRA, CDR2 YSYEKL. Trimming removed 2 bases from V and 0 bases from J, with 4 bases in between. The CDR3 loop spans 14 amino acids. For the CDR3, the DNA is TGCGCCAGCAGCCAACTCTCGAACACCGGGGAGCTGTTTTTT. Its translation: CASSQLSNTGELFF.

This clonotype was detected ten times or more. CDR3 region: CASSFGTSGYYEQYF. For the CDR3, the DNA is TGTGCCAGCAGCTTTGGGACTAGCGGATACTACGAGCAGTACTTC. This chain uses TRBV11-2 with TRBJ2-7; TRBD2 aligns across 11 bases. Per the germline V gene, CDR1 is SGHAT and CDR2 is FQNNGV. This CDR3 region has 15 residues. The junction had 4 bases not matched to a gene; V was cut back by 3 bases and J by 3 bases.

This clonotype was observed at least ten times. The CDR3 nucleotides are TGTGCCAGCAGCTCAACCGGGACAGGTCTACCCACTGCTTACAATGAGCAGTTCTTC. Amino acids: CASSSTGTGLPTAYNEQFF. The V call is TRBV5-4, the J call TRBJ2-1; 8 bases are shared with TRBD1. The CDR3 runs 19 residues. CDR1 is SGHNT and CDR2 is YYREEE in the germline V gene (reference sequence). Trimming took 3 bases from V and 4 from J; bases not matched to a gene: 18.

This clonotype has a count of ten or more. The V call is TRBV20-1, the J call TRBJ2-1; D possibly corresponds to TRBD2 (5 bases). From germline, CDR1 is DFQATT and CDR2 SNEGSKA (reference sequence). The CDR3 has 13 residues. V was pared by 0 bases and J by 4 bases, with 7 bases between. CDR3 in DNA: TGCAGTGCTAGAGATCGAGGGTACAATGAGCAGTTCTTC. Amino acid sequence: CSARDRGYNEQFF.

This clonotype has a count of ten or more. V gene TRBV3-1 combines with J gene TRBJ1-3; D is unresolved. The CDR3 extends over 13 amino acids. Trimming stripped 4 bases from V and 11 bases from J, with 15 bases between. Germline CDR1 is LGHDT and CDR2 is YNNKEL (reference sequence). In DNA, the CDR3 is TGTGCCAGCAGCCCGGTTCCGGGTCTCGCCATATATTTT. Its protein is CASSPVPGLAIYF.

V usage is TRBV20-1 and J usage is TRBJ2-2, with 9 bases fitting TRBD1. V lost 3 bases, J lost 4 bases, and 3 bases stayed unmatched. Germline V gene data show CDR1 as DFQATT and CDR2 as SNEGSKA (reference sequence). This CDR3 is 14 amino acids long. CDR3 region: CSARGQGGTGELFF. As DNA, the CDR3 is TGCAGTGCTAGGGGACAGGGAGGCACCGGGGAGCTGTTTTTT.

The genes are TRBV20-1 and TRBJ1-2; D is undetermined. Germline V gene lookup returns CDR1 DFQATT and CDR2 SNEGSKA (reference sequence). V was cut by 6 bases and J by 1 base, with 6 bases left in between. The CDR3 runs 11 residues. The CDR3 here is CSAIDNYGYTF. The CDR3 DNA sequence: TGCAGTGCAATAGATAACTATGGCTACACCTTC.

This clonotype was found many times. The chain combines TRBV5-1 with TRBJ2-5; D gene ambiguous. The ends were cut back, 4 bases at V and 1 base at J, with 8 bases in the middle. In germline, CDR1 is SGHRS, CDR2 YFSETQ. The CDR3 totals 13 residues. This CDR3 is CASSPVGQETQYF. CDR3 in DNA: TGCGCCAGCAGCCCGGTGGGCCAAGAGACCCAGTACTTC.

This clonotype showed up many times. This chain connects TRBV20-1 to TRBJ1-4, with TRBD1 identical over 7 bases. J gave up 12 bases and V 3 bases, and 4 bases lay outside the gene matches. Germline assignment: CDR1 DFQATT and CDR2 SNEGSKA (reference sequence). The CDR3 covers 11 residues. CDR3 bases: TGCAGTGCTAGGCGACAGGGACAACTGTTTTTT. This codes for CSARRQGQLFF.